This T cell receptor beta chain was recovered during a study of CD8 T cells in ankylosing spondylitis. A remark on this clonotype: Its specificity is not known.

The CDR3 runs 13 residues. Germline V gives CDR1 SGHRS, CDR2 YFSETQ. V gave up 2 bases and J gave up 4 bases, with 7 bases separating them. Study-wide findings and caveats: Significant enrichment of disease-linked clones was reported in matched ankylosing spondylitis synovial fluid. Both synovial fluid and blood in reactive arthritis had previously been reported to carry some motif variants.

Generation of TCR beta libraries employed quantitative 5'-RACE incorporating molecular barcodes. TCRdb processed the 5' RACE reads anew with MiXCR; each CDR3 protein has one entry. This sample carries about 150,000 distinct CDR3 sequences, roughly 44% of them seen once, and the ten largest clones take approximately 14%. The clonotype comes from a male donor with ankylosing spondylitis. Sequencing used synovial fluid, either unsorted or a sorted T cell fraction (not recorded which). The chain couples TRBV5-1 to TRBJ2-1, with no clear D. The CDR3 is CASSLHSYNEQFF. The CDR3 coding sequence is TGCGCCAGCAGCTTACATAGTTACAATGAGCAGTTCTTC.